This T cell receptor (beta chain) was sequenced in a study of breast tumors, draining lymph nodes, adjacent tissues. Findings of the study overall: Tumor TCR diversity was below lymph nodes but above nontumor tissue. Compared with basal-like, luminal-like tumors shared significantly more repertoire with nontumor tissue.

MiXCR, run by TCRdb on the multiplex PCR reads, gives a single entry per CDR3 protein. This sample carries 200,000 to 250,000 distinct CDR3 sequences, less than 35% of them seen once, and the ten largest clones take about 3.9%. The ends lost 2 bases at V and 7 bases at J; junction bases unmatched: 6. This CDR3 region has 14 residues. The germline V gene encodes CDR1 SGHTS and CDR2 YDEGEE. This clonotype occurred many times. The target antigen is unknown. Breast cancer patients provided tissue from their axillary draining lymph nodes. V is TRBV5-8 and J is TRBJ1-2, with 9 bases lining up with TRBD1. Sequences were obtained from axillary lymph node tissue. This sequence originates from a female donor with breast cancer. Some clones in this sample may be carry-over from other donors' samples. CDR3 residues: CASSLTGGIGGYTF. The CDR3 DNA reads as TGTGCCAGCAGCTTAACAGGGGGCATTGGTGGCTACACCTTC.